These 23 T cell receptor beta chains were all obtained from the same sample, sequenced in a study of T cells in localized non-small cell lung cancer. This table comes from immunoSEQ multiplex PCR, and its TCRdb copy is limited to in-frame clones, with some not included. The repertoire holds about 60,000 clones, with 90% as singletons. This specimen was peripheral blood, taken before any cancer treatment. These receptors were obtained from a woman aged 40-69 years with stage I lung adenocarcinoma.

The CDR3 loop reads CASSPRTGPAYGYTF. The CDR3 bases are TGTGCCAGCAGCCCCCGGACAGGGCCTGCCTATGGCTACACCTTC. This chain uses TRBV7-6 with TRBJ1-2; 8 nucleotides align to TRBD1. This CDR3 contains 15 residues. The germline V gene encodes CDR1 SGHVS and CDR2 FNYEAQ. J lost 4 bases, V lost 5 bases, and 9 bases had no gene match.

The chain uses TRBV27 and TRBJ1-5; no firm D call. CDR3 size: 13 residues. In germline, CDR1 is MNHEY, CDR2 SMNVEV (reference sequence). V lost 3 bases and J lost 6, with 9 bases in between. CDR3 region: CASSFGSGQPQHF. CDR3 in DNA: TGTGCCAGCAGTTTTGGATCGGGTCAGCCCCAGCATTTT.

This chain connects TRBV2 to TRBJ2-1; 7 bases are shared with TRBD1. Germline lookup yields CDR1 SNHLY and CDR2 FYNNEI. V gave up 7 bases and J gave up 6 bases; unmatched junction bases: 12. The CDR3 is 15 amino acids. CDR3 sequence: CASINLDRAGNEQFF. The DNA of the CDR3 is TGTGCCAGCATCAATCTCGACAGGGCGGGCAATGAGCAGTTCTTC.

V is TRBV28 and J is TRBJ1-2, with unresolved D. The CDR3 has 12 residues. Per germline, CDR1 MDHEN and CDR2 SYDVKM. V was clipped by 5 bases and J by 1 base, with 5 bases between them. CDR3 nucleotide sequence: TGTGCCAGCAGTCAGAGTAACTATGGCTACACCTTC. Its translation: CASSQSNYGYTF.

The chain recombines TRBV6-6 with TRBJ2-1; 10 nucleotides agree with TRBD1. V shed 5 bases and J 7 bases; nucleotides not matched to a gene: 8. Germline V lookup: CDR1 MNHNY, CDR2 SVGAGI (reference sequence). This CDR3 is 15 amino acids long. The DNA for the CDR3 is TGTGCCAGCAGTAACCGGGACAGGGGCCCTAATGAGCAGTTCTTC. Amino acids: CASSNRDRGPNEQFF.

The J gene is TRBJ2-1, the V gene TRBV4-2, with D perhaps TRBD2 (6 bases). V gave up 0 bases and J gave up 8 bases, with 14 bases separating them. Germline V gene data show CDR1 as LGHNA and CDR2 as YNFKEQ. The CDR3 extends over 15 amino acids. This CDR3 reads CASSQETGAHDEQFF. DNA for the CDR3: TGTGCCAGCAGCCAAGAAACGGGAGCCCATGATGAGCAGTTCTTC.

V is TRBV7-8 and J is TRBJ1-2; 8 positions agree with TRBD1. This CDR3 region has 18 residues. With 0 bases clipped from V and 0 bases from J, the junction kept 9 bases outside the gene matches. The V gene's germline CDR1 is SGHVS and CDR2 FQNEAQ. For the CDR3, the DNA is TGTGCCAGCAGCTTAGCGATGAGGTCAGGGGGCGCTAACTATGGCTACACCTTC. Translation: CASSLAMRSGGANYGYTF.

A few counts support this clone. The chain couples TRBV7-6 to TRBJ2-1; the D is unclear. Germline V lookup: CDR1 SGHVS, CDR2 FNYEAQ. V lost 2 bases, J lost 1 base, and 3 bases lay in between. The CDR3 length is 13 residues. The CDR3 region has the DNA TGTGCCAGCAGCTTAACTTCCTACAATGAGCAGTTCTTC. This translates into CASSLTSYNEQFF.

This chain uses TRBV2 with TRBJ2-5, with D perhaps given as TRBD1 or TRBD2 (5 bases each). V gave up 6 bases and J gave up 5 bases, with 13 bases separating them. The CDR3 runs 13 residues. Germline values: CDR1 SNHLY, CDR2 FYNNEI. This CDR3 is CASSDMWDETQYF. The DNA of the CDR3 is TGTGCCAGCAGCGACATGTGGGACGAGACCCAGTACTTC.

CDR3 region: CAWGRDRRGNNEQFF. The CDR3 DNA reads TGTGCCTGGGGGCGGGACAGGAGGGGAAACAATGAGCAGTTCTTC. The V and J genes are TRBV30 and TRBJ2-1; 8 bases are shared with TRBD1. V shed 5 bases and J 5 bases; nucleotides not matched to a gene: 11. The CDR3 length is 15 residues. Per the germline V gene, CDR1 is GTSNPN and CDR2 is SVGIG (reference sequence). Combining the CDR3 with reference TRBV30 and TRBJ2-1 gives the whole variable domain SQTIHQWPATLVQPVGSPLSLECTVEGTSNPNLYWYRQAAGRGLQLLFYSVGIGQISSEVPQNLSASRPQDRQFILSSKKLLLSDSGFYLCAWGRDRRGNNEQFFGPGTRLTVL.

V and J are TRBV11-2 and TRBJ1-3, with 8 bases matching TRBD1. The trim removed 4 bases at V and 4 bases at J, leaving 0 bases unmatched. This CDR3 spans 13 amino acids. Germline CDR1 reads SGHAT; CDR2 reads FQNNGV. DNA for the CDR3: TGTGCCAGCAGCTCAGGGGGCGGAAACACCATATATTTT. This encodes CASSSGGGNTIYF.

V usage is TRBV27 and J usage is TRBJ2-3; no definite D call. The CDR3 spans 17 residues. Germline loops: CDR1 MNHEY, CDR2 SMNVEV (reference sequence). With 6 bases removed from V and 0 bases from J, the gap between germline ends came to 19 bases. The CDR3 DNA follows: TGTGCCAGCAGGGGGTTCCCGGCGACCACTAGCACAGATACGCAGTATTTT. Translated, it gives CASRGFPATTSTDTQYF.

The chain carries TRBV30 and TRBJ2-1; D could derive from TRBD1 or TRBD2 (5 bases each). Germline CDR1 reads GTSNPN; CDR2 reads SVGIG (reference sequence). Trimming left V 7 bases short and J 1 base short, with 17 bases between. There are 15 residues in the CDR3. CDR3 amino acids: CASSWGRRSYNEQFF. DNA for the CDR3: TGTGCCTCCTCCTGGGGGAGAAGGTCCTACAATGAGCAGTTCTTC.

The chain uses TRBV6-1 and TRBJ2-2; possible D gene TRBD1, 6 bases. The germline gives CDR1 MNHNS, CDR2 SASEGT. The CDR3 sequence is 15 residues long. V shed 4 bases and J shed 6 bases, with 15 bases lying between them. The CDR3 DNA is TGTGCCAGCAGTGGGATGGGGGCTTTGGCCGGGGAGCTGTTTTTT. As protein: CASSGMGALAGELFF.

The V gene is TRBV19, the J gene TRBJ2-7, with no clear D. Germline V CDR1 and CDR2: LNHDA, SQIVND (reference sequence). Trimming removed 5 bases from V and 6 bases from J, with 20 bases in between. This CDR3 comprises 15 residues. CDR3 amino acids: CASSRSATFFLEQYF. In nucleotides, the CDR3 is TGTGCCAGTAGTCGATCCGCCACCTTCTTTCTCGAGCAGTACTTC.

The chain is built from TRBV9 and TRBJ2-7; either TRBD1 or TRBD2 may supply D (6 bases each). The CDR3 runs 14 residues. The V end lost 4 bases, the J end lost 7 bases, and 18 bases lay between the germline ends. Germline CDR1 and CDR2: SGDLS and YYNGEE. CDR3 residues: CASSRGDSLGEQYF. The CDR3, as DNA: TGTGCCAGCAGCAGGGGGGACTCCCTGGGGGAGCAGTACTTC.

CDR3 nucleotides: TGTGCCAGCAGCTTAGCTGGGGTCTTAGCCGACTATGGCTACACCTTC. Translating it yields CASSLAGVLADYGYTF. The genes are TRBV7-9 and TRBJ1-2; D ambiguous. Trimming took 0 bases from V and 3 from J, leaving 14 bases between them. CDR1 and CDR2 from the germline V gene are SEHNR and FQNEAQ (reference sequence). CDR3 length: 16 amino acids.

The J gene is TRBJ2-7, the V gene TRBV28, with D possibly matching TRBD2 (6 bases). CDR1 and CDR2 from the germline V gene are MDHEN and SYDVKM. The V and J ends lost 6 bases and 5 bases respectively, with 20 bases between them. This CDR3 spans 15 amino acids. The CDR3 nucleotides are TGTGCCAGCAGGGCCCCGGGGGAAGGTCGGGACGAGCAGTACTTC. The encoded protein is CASRAPGEGRDEQYF.

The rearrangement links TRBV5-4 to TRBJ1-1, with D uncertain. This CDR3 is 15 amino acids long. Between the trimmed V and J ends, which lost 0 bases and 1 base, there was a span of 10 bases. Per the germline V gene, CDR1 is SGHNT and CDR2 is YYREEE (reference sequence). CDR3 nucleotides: TGTGCCAGCAGCTTGGAAGGCCGAGAGAACACTGAAGCTTTCTTT. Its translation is CASSLEGRENTEAFF. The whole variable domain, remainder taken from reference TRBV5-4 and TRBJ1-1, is ETGVTQSPTHLIKTRGQQVTLRCSSQSGHNTVSWYQQALGQGPQFIFQYYREEENGRGNFPPRFSGLQFPNYSSELNVNALELDDSALYLCASSLEGRENTEAFFGQGTRLTVV.

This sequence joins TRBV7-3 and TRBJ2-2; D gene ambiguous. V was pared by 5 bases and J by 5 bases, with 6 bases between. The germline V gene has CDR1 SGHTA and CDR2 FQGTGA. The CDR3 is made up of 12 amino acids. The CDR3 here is CASSPSTGELFF. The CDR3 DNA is TGTGCCAGCAGCCCGTCTACCGGGGAGCTGTTTTTT. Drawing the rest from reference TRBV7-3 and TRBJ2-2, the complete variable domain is GAGVSQTPSNKVTEKGKYVELRCDPISGHTALYWYRQSLGQGPEFLIYFQGTGAADDSGLPNDRFFAVRPEGSVSTLKIQRTERGDSAVYLCASSPSTGELFFGEGSRLTVL.

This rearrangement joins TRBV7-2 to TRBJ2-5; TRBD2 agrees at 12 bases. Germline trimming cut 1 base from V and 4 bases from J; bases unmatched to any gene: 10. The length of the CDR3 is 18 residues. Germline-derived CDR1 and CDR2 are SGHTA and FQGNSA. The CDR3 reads CASSLEPRLAGGGETQYF. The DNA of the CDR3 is TGTGCCAGCAGCTTAGAACCCCGGCTAGCGGGAGGGGGAGAGACCCAGTACTTC.

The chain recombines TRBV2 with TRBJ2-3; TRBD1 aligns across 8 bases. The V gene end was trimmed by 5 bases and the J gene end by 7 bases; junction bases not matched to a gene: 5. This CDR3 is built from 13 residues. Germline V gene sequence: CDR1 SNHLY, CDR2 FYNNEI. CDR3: CASSPTGAYTQYF. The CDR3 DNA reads TGTGCCAGCAGTCCGACAGGGGCTTATACGCAGTATTTT.

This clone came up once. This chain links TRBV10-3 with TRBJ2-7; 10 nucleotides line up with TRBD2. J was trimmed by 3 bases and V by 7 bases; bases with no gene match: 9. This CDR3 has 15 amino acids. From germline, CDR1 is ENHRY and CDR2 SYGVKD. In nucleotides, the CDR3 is TGTGCCATCACGGAGCGGGAGGGCCCGGTCTACGAGCAGTACTTC. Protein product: CAITEREGPVYEQYF.